This TCR beta chain was recorded in a study of blood T cell repertoires in COVID-19 (dated by TCRdb to about 2020). Some background on the complete study: Samples covering the acute and convalescent phases of COVID-19 were provided by collaborators in the United States, Italy and Spain. The prospective study material was composed of cDNA or gDNA derived from T cells, B-cell-depleted T cells, or PBMCs. The dataset comprised deeply sampled blood TCRbeta repertoires from subjects exposed to, actively infected with, or recovered from COVID-19. The repertoires were released in a freely available public database meant as a resource for research on the immune response to SARS-CoV-2. The samples were drawn from two sources: the first 160 participants of the ongoing ImmuneRACE study, and approximately 1,300 subjects contributed by 6 global collaborators. Sample metadata almost always included a de-identified subject ID, COVID-19 status, age in years and sex. Where HLA class I and class II types were available, the types were taken from metadata supplied by the sample provider, not from assay-based typing.

A word on this clone: Its antigen is still unknown. No base quality values were provided; no much bigger clone lies one nucleotide off.

Each collaborating institution followed its own protocols to collect whole blood in K2EDTA tubes. Collaborator samples were shipped for TCRbeta analysis as frozen whole blood, isolated PBMCs, or DNA extracted from either sample type. General conclusions and limits of the study: How much clinical and demographic metadata was included differed by source and by participant, and the metadata was provided uncurated.

The immunoSEQ Assay, a bias-controlled multiplex PCR, was used to amplify TCRbeta CDR3 regions from genomic DNA. Per the original workflow: The number of nucleated cells in each sample was estimated by amplification of reference gene primers within the assay. To quantify the absolute abundance of each unique TCRbeta CDR3 rearrangement, sequence reads were collapsed and filtered. Productive Simpson clonality was computed per sample as the square root of Simpson's diversity index over productive rearrangements. TCRdb took this table from immuneACCESS and kept in-frame rearrangements with V and J called. Such tables lack part of the clones; where checked against another copy, unresolved V genes explain under half of the gap, and the rest is unexplained. Clone size and the V and J calls come from that table; the DNA yielded D and trimming. Within this sample are 130,000 to 150,000 clones, with 84% of them counted one time only. Roughly 6.5% of the sample goes to the ten largest clones.

Sequences DFQATT (CDR1) and SNEGSKA (CDR2) are obtained from the germline V gene (reference sequence). The CDR3, cysteine through phenylalanine, is 11 amino acids long. Kept here is only the CDR3 DNA, which spans 33 bases and is read in frame from base 1. V loses 4 bases, J loses 3 bases, and the germline ends lie 6 bases apart. The sequencing sample was made of peripheral blood. The chain employs TRBV20-1 and TRBJ1-2; a tentative D call is TRBD1 (5 bases match). This TCR came from a human donor in a cohort sampled during active COVID-19. The bases are TGCAGTGCTACCAGGGACTATGGCTACACCTTC. It is translated as CSATRDYGYTF.